A selection of T cell receptor beta chains follows, all from one sample in a study of cytomegalovirus exposure and HLA in healthy donors. This table comes from immunoSEQ multiplex PCR, and its TCRdb copy is limited to in-frame clones, with some not included. The data contain about 93,000 clones, 78% of them singletons. Sequences were obtained from PBMCs. The receptor set was obtained from a woman aged 40 to 55 in good health and CMV-seronegative. The CDR3 runs from the conserved cysteine through the conserved F or W. A D gene is named only where the DNA matches it firmly. Rows give clone size only sometimes, using once, few, many, or a class for an expanded clone.

cdr3_aa cdr3_nt j_call d_call v_call clone_size
CASSYRGLRGTEAFF TGTGCCAGCAGTTACAGGGGACTCAGAGGGACTGAAGCTTTCTTT TRBJ1-1 . TRBV6-5 once
CASSLAGDREAFF TGTGCCAGCAGCTTGGCAGGGGACAGGGAAGCTTTCTTT TRBJ1-1 TRBD1 TRBV11-2 .
CASGTSSKYEQYF TGTGCCAGCGGGACTAGCTCTAAGTACGAGCAGTACTTC TRBJ2-7 TRBD2 TRBV19 .
CASSPGTSESSYNEQFF TGCGCCAGCAGCCCCGGGACTAGCGAAAGCTCCTACAATGAGCAGTTCTTC TRBJ2-1 TRBD2 TRBV4-3 .
CSVLIRDSSYNEQFF TGCAGCGTCCTCATCCGGGACAGCTCCTACAATGAGCAGTTCTTC TRBJ2-1 TRBD1 TRBV29-1 .
CASSDRGYGYTF TGTGCCAGCAGTGACAGGGGCTATGGCTACACCTTC TRBJ1-2 TRBD1 TRBV27 few
CASRKDSDYGYTF TGCGCCAGCAGAAAAGACAGTGACTATGGCTACACCTTC TRBJ1-2 . TRBV5-1 few
CASSPVYEQFF TGTGCCAGCAGCCCAGTCTATGAGCAGTTCTTC TRBJ2-1 . TRBV11-2 .
CAWSWGGRAGNEQYF TGTGCCTGGAGTTGGGGCGGGAGGGCCGGTAACGAGCAGTACTTC TRBJ2-7 TRBD2 TRBV30 .
CASSSGRGVQGYTF TGTGCCAGCAGTTCGGGCAGGGGAGTTCAGGGCTACACCTTC TRBJ1-2 . TRBV27 .
CASSFRGRAIHEQYF TGTGCCAGCAGTTTTCGAGGGAGGGCCATTCACGAGCAGTACTTC TRBJ2-7 TRBD2 TRBV28 .
CASSLSSGDYEQYF TGTGCCAGCAGTTTATCTAGCGGGGACTACGAGCAGTACTTC TRBJ2-7 TRBD2 TRBV28 .
CARGPGTPNSGANVLTF TGTGCCAGGGGACCCGGGACTCCTAACTCTGGGGCCAACGTCCTGACTTTC TRBJ2-6 . TRBV5-6 .
CASSYSSSNQPQHF TGTGCCAGCAGTTACTCGAGTAGCAATCAGCCCCAGCATTTT TRBJ1-5 . TRBV6-6 .
CASSHGQSNTEAFF TGTGCCAGCAGCCATGGACAGTCGAACACTGAAGCTTTCTTT TRBJ1-1 . TRBV27 .
CASSLKGLAGWDTQYF TGTGCCAGCAGCTTGAAGGGACTAGCAGGCTGGGATACGCAGTATTTT TRBJ2-3 TRBD2 TRBV5-8 .
CASFSRQRPTGELFF TGTGCCAGCTTCTCGCGCCAGCGGCCCACCGGGGAGCTGTTTTTT TRBJ2-2 . TRBV7-8 .
CASSALGQGVGNTIYF TGTGCCAGCAGCGCCTTGGGACAGGGAGTCGGAAACACCATATATTTT TRBJ1-3 TRBD1 TRBV5-4 .
CASSLALAGTYNEQFF TGTGCCAGCAGCTTAGCCCTCGCGGGAACTTACAATGAGCAGTTCTTC TRBJ2-1 . TRBV7-6 .
CAISLVTGPNEKLFF TGTGCCATCAGTCTTGTTACAGGGCCAAATGAAAAACTGTTTTTT TRBJ1-4 . TRBV10-3 .
CASSISVYGYTF TGTGCCAGTAGTATCTCGGTTTATGGCTACACCTTC TRBJ1-2 . TRBV19 few
CASSVGAAMNTEAFF TGTGCCAGCAGCGTAGGGGCAGCAATGAACACTGAAGCTTTCTTT TRBJ1-1 . TRBV9 .
CASSQDLAGNTRYF TGTGCCAGCAGCCAGGATCTAGCGGGAAATACCCGGTACTTC TRBJ2-7 TRBD2 TRBV4-2 .
CSVSGQGSSYEQYF TGCAGCGTTTCGGGACAGGGTAGCTCCTACGAGCAGTACTTC TRBJ2-7 TRBD1 TRBV29-1 .
CASSPGTGPVEQFF TGCGCCAGCAGCCCCGGGACAGGGCCAGTCGAGCAGTTCTTC TRBJ2-1 TRBD1 TRBV10-1 few
CASSMLGRGDTQYF TGCGCCAGCAGCATGCTCGGGAGGGGAGATACGCAGTATTTT TRBJ2-3 TRBD2 TRBV5-1 .
CATHSSASSNTGELFF TGTGCCACCCATTCCTCGGCTAGCAGTAACACCGGGGAGCTGTTTTTT TRBJ2-2 . TRBV9 few
CAISESGQGYEQFF TGTGCCATCAGTGAGTCGGGACAGGGCTATGAGCAGTTCTTC TRBJ2-1 TRBD1 TRBV10-3 .
CASTQRGLSNQPQHF TGTGCCAGCACCCAAAGGGGGCTAAGCAATCAGCCCCAGCATTTT TRBJ1-5 TRBD1 TRBV6-5 .
CASSLVQASYEQYF TGCGCCAGCAGCTTGGTACAGGCCAGCTACGAGCAGTACTTC TRBJ2-7 . TRBV5-1 .
CASSQVGSGGYTF TGTGCCAGCAGCCAAGTGGGGAGTGGAGGCTACACCTTC TRBJ1-2 . TRBV14 .
CASSSRQVGLGAGELFF TGTGCCAGCAGCTCGCGACAGGTTGGGCTGGGGGCCGGGGAGCTGTTTTTT TRBJ2-2 . TRBV5-4 .
CASSGLAGIFNEQFF TGCGCCAGCAGCGGACTAGCGGGAATTTTCAATGAGCAGTTCTTC TRBJ2-1 TRBD2 TRBV5-1 .
CASRIRRQPNQPQHF TGTGCCAGCAGAATCCGACGACAGCCTAATCAGCCCCAGCATTTT TRBJ1-5 . TRBV2 few
CASSPRRGDSYEQYF TGTGCCAGCTCACCACGGCGGGGAGACTCCTACGAGCAGTACTTC TRBJ2-7 . TRBV18 .
CASRGQGNTIYF TGTGCCAGCAGGGGGCAAGGAAACACCATATATTTT TRBJ1-3 . TRBV6-5 .
CASSSGLRAGGNTIYF TGTGCCAGCAGCTCCGGACTCCGGGCAGGAGGAAACACCATATATTTT TRBJ1-3 . TRBV5-4 .
CASSLSRGEAFF TGTGCCAGCAGTTTAAGCAGGGGCGAAGCTTTCTTT TRBJ1-1 . TRBV28 few
CASSSGLAGGSYTGELFF TGTGCCAGCAGCTCGGGACTAGCGGGAGGGTCTTATACCGGGGAGCTGTTTTTT TRBJ2-2 TRBD2 TRBV7-2 .
CASRELAGGIEQYF TGCGCCAGCCGAGAACTAGCGGGGGGGATCGAGCAGTACTTC TRBJ2-7 TRBD2 TRBV5-1 .
CAWSALGSGGELFF TGTGCCTGGAGTGCTTTAGGATCGGGCGGGGAGCTGTTTTTT TRBJ2-2 . TRBV30 .
CASSPGGDSINTEAFF TGTGCCAGCAGCCCGGGGGGTGACAGTATAAACACTGAAGCTTTCTTT TRBJ1-1 . TRBV7-3 .
CASSTDRVAYYGYTF TGTGCCAGCAGCACGGACAGGGTGGCTTACTATGGCTACACCTTC TRBJ1-2 TRBD1 TRBV27 .
CASTLAGPRYGYTF TGTGCCAGCACCTTAGCGGGGCCAAGGTATGGCTACACCTTC TRBJ1-2 . TRBV28 .